This TCR beta chain emerged from a study of PD-1 blockade in classical Hodgkin lymphoma (TCRdb year 2020). Turning to the overall study: Nivolumab dosing was 3 mg/kg intravenously every 2 weeks, continuing until either disease progression or unacceptable toxicity. A peripheral blood immune signature of response to PD-1 blockade in classical Hodgkin lymphoma was defined using TCR beta sequencing and CyTOF.

Points the paper makes about the study in general: Baseline TCR diversity was reported as lower in newly diagnosed patients than in healthy donors, and lower still in relapsed/refractory patients. Trial patients with a complete response had baseline diversity similar to that of newly diagnosed patients, while partial responders and progressors had significantly lower diversity. The study was limited to a single clinical trial cohort, and causes of repertoire differences, possibly disease activity or prior therapy, remained undefined. CD4+ but not CD8+ TCR diversity rose significantly by C4D1 (p=0.0027 vs p=0.16), most apparent in complete responders (p=0.02). Lower diversity was observed in patients in whom nivolumab was started less than 1 year after ASCT, and these patients were excluded from later analyses so that confounding by immune reconstitution would be avoided.

Genomic DNA was extracted with the Qiagen DNeasy kit from unsorted PBMCs and from negatively selected CD4+ and CD8+ fractions. TCR beta CDR3 regions were subjected to amplification by immunoSEQ multiplex PCR with primers that anneal to V and J segments. A synthetic immune receptor repertoire was used to minimize amplification bias, and any residual bias was removed computationally once sequencing was done. Per the authors' processing: Custom Python scripts were used to quantify repertoire diversity as the Shannon entropy index. Unsorted, CD4+ and CD8+ repertoires were analyzed separately, except in combined analyses where CD4+ and CD8+ sequences were merged in silico. A clone counted as expanded when the clone's frequency after treatment rose at least 2-fold relative to C1D1, and clones undetected at baseline were given a pseudocount of 0.5. Clones with 0 or 1 copy at C1D1 were defined as singleton clones, while clones with 2 or more copies were defined as non-singleton clones. By matching protein sequences in sorted samples from the same patient, clones expanded in unsorted samples were annotated as CD4+, CD8+ or unknown. Wilcoxon tests on paired samples were used to test changes in diversity from C1D1 to C4D1. The source is immuneACCESS, and TCRdb retained only in-frame sequences with V and J called. Part of the clones is not carried over; for the studies checked, unresolved V genes explain less than half of this, and the remainder is unexplained. That table is the source of V, J and clone size, and D and trimming were worked out from the DNA. For this sample there are 25,000 to 35,000 clones; about 88% appear just once. The ten largest clones capture around 0.79% of the sample.

The intended sense of this specimen's time point label: cycle 4 day 1 (C4D1), after 6 weeks of nivolumab. Relapse after autologous stem cell transplantation had occurred in all trial patients, and cohorts A, B and C were distinguished by prior brentuximab vedotin exposure. Using a Miltenyi CD4+ T cell isolation kit, CD4+ T cells were purified from thawed PBMCs through magnetic negative selection. A total of under 70 patients with relapsed/refractory classical Hodgkin lymphoma made up the trial cohort, and each patient's best overall response was complete response, partial response or progressive disease. In the multi-cohort phase II CheckMate 205 trial, trial patients received single-agent nivolumab. An independent review committee assessed best overall response by applying the 2007 International Working Group response criteria. Trial PBMCs were collected just before the start of nivolumab (C1D1) and during therapy at cycle 2 day 1 and cycle 4 day 1. After peripheral blood was drawn into 8 mL Vacutainer Cell Preparation Tubes, PBMCs were isolated by centrifugation and then cryopreserved. Purified CD4+ and CD8+ fractions were generated only in cases for which an additional PBMC sample was available. Magnetically labelled cells were depleted on LS columns in a quadroMACS separator, and the flow-through was collected as the purified fraction.

CDR1 and CDR2 are read off the germline V gene as KGHSH and LQKENI. Spanning cysteine to phenylalanine, the CDR3 consists of 15 amino acids. Just CDR3 DNA is preserved here, 45 bases in frame from base 1. V trim: 5 bases; J trim: 2 bases; unmatched bases: 6. As to this clone: Its antigen target is currently unknown. No qualities accompany the bases; no much larger clone lies one base away.

The sequence was obtained from a human donor with classical Hodgkin lymphoma. The material sequenced was CD4+ T cells from blood, taken before the fourth cycle of nivolumab. The rearranged chain carries TRBV18 and TRBJ1-5, and 7 junction bases match TRBD1. The DNA is TGTGCCAGCTCAAGGACAGGATGGGGCAATCAGCCCCAGCATTTT. It encodes CASSRTGWGNQPQHF.